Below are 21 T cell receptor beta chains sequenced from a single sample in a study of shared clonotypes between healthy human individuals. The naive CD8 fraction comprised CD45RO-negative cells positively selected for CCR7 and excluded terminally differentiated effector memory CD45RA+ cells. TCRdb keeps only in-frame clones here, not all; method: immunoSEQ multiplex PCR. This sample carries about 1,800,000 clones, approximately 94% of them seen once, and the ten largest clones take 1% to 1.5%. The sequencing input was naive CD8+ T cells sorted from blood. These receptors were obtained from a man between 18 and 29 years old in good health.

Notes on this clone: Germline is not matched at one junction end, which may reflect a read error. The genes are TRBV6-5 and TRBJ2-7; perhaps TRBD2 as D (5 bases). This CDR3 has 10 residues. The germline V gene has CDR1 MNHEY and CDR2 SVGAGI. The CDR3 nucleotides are TGTGCCAGCGGAGACTACGGGCAGTACTTC. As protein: CASGDYGQYF.

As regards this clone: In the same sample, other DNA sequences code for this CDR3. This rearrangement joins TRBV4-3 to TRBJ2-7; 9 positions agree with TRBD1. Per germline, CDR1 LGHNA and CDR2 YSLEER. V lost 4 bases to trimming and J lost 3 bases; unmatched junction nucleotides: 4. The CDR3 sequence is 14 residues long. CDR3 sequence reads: CASSPGQGSYEQYF. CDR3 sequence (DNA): TGCGCCAGCAGCCCCGGACAGGGGAGCTACGAGCAGTACTTC.

The DNA for the CDR3 is TGCGCCAGCAGCCACCTGACTAGCGGAGCCTACGAGCAGTACTTC. Amino acids: CASSHLTSGAYEQYF. This chain links TRBV4-3 with TRBJ2-7; TRBD2 matches at 9 bases. CDR3 length equals 15 residues. Germline V lookup: CDR1 LGHNA, CDR2 YSLEER. The J segment lost 2 bases and the V segment lost 3 bases, leaving 5 bases of the junction unmatched.

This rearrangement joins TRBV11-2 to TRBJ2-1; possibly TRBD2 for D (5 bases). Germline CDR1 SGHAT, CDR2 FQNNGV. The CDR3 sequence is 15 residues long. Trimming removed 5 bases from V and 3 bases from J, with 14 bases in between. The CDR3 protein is CASSLEFGGYNEQFF. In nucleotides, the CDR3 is TGTGCCAGCAGCCTGGAATTCGGAGGCTACAATGAGCAGTTCTTC.

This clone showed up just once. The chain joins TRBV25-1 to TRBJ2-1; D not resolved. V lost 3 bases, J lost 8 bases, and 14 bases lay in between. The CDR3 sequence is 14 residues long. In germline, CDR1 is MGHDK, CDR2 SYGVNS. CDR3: CASSDGWGLDEQFF. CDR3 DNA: TGTGCCAGCAGTGATGGTTGGGGTCTAGATGAGCAGTTCTTC. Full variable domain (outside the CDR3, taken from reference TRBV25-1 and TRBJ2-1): EADIYQTPRYLVIGTGKKITLECSQTMGHDKMYWYQQDPGMELHLIHYSYGVNSTEKGDLSSESTVSRIRTEHFPLTLESARPSHTSQYLCASSDGWGLDEQFFGPGTRLTVL.

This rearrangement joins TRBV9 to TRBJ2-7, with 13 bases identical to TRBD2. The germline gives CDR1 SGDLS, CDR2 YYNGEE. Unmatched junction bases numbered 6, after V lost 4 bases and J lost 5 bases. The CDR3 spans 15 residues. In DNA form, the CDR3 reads TGTGCCAGCAGCCCGGGACTAGCGGGAAGAAACGAGCAGTACTTC. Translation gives CASSPGLAGRNEQYF.

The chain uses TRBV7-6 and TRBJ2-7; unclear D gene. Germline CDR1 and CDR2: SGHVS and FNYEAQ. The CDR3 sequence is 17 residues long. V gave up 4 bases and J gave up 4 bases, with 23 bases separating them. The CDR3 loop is CASSSPLGPAAGYEQYF. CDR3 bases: TGTGCCAGCAGCTCCCCGTTAGGACCGGCGGCCGGATACGAGCAGTACTTC.

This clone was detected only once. The CDR3 bases are TGTGCCAGCCCCTCTGGGGGTTTTATCACAGATACGCAGTATTTT. Translation gives CASPSGGFITDTQYF. The chain joins TRBV21-1 to TRBJ2-3. TRBV21-1 represents a pseudogene. The CDR3 covers 15 residues.

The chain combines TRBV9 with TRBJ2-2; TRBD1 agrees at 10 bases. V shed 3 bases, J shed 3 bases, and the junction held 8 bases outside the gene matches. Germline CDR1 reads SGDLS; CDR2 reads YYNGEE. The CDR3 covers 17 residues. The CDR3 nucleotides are TGTGCCAGCAGCGATTATCCGGGACAGGGGCACACCGGGGAGCTGTTTTTT. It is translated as CASSDYPGQGHTGELFF.

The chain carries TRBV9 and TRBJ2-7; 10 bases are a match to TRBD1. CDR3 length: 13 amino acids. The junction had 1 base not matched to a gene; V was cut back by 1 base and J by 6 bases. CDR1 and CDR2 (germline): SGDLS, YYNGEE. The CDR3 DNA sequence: TGTGCCAGCAGCGTATGGGACAGGGGCGAGCAGTACTTC. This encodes CASSVWDRGEQYF.

CDR3 region: CASSQVGQDSGYTF. The CDR3 region has the DNA TGCGCCAGCAGCCAAGTTGGACAGGATAGTGGCTACACCTTC. The V gene is TRBV4-1, the J gene TRBJ1-2, with TRBD1 identical over 7 bases. The junction had 6 bases not matched to a gene; V was cut back by 1 base and J by 7 bases. CDR3 length equals 14 residues. Looked up from germline, CDR1 is MGHRA and CDR2 is YSYEKL.

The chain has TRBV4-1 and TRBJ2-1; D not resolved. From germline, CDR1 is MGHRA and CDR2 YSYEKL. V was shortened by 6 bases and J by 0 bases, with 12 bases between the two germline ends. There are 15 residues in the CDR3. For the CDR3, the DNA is TGCGCCAGCAGACTTACGGTGGTCTCCTACAATGAGCAGTTCTTC. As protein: CASRLTVVSYNEQFF.

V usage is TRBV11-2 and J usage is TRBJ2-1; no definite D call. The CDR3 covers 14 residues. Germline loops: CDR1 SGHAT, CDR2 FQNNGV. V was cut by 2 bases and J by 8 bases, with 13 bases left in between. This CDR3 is CASSLTNLVHEQFF. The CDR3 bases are TGTGCCAGCAGCTTAACCAATCTAGTCCATGAGCAGTTCTTC.

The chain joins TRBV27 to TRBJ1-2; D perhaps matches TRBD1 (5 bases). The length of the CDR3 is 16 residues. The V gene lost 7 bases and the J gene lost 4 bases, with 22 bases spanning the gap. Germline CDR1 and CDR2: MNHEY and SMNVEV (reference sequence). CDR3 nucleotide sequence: TGTGCCAGCACCCTCAGCCCTGGGACGGCTCTCTATGGCTACACCTTC. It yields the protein CASTLSPGTALYGYTF.

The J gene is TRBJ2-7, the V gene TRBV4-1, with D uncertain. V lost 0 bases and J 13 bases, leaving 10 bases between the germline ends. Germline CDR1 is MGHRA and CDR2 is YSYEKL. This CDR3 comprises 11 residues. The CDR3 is CASSQEGPLYF. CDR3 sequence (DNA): TGCGCCAGCAGCCAAGAAGGGCCGCTATACTTC.

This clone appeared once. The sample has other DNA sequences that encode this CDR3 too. The CDR3 loop reads CASSPLAGGYNEQFF. The CDR3 DNA is TGTGCCAGCAGTCCACTAGCGGGAGGTTACAATGAGCAGTTCTTC. The chain is built from TRBV27 and TRBJ2-1; TRBD2 agrees at 12 bases. Trimming took 5 bases from V and 4 from J; bases not matched to a gene: 3. This CDR3 comprises 15 residues. Germline V gene lookup returns CDR1 MNHEY and CDR2 SMNVEV (reference sequence).

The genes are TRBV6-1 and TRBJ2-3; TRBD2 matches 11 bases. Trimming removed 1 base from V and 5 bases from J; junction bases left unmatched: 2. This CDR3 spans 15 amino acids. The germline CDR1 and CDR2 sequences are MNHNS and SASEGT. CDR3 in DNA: TGTGCCAGCAGTGAAGTTGGACTAGCGGGAGATACGCAGTATTTT. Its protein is CASSEVGLAGDTQYF.

The CDR3 loop is CASSFGLAGVWTYEQYF. In DNA form, the CDR3 reads TGTGCCAGCAGCTTCGGACTAGCGGGAGTATGGACCTACGAGCAGTACTTC. This chain uses TRBV7-8 with TRBJ2-7; 13 positions agree with TRBD2. J was trimmed by 2 bases and V by 3 bases; bases with no gene match: 7. Germline CDR1 SGHVS, CDR2 FQNEAQ. This CDR3 has 17 amino acids.

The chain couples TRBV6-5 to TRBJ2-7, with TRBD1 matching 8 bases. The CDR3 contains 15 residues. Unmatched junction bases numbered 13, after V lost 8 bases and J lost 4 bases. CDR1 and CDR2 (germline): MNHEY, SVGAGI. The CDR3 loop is CASASPRTGMYEQYF. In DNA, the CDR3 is TGTGCCAGCGCTTCCCCCCGGACAGGGATGTACGAGCAGTACTTC.

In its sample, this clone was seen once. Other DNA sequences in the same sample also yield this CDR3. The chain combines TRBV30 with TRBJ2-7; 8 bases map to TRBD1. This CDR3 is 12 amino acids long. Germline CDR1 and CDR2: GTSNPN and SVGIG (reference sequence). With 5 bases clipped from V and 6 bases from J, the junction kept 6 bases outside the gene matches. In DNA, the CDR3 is TGTGCCTGGGGACAGGGAAGTGGCGAGCAGTACTTC. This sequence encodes CAWGQGSGEQYF.

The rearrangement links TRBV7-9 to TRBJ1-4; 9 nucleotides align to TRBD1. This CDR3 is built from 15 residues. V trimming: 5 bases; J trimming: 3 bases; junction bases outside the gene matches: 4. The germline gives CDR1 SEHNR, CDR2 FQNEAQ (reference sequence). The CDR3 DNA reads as TGTGCCAGCAGCCACGGACAGGGGTCTAATGAAAAACTGTTTTTT. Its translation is CASSHGQGSNEKLFF.